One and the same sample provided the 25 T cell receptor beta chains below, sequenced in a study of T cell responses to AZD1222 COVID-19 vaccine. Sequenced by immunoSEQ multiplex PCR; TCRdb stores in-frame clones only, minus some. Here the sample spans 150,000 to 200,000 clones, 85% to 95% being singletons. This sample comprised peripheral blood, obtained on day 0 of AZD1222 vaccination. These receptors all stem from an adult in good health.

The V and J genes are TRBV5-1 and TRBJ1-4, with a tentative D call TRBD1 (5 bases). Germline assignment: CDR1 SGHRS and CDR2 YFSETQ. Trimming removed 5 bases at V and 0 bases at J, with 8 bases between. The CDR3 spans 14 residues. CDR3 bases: TGCGCCAGCAGTCAGGACACAACTAATGAAAAACTGTTTTTT. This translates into CASSQDTTNEKLFF.

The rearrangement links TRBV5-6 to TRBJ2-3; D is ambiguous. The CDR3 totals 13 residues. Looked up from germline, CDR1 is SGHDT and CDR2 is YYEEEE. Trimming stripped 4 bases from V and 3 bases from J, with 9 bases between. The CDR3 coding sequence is TGTGCCAGCAGCACCGGAACGACAGATACGCAGTATTTT. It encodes CASSTGTTDTQYF.

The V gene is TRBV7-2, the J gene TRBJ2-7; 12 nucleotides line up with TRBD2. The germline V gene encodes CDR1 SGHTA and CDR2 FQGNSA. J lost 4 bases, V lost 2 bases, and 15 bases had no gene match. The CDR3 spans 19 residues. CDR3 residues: CASSLYRSTSGSPLYEQYF. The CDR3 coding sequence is TGTGCCAGCAGCTTATACCGGTCGACTAGCGGGAGCCCCCTATACGAGCAGTACTTC.

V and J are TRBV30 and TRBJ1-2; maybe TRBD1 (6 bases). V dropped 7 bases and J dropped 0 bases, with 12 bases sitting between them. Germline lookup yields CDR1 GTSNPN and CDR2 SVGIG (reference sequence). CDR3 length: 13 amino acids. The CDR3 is CASRGPPNYGYTF. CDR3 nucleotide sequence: TGTGCCTCCAGGGGTCCGCCTAACTATGGCTACACCTTC.

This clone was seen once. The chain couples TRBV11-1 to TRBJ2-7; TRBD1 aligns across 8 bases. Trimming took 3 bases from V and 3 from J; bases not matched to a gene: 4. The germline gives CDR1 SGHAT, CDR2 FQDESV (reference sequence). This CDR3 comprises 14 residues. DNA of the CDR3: TGTGCCAGCAGCTTGCCCGGACAGGGCTACGAGCAGTACTTC. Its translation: CASSLPGQGYEQYF.

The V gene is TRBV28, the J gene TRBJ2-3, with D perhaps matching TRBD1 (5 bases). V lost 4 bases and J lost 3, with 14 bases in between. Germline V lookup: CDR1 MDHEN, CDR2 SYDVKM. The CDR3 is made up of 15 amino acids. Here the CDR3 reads CASSSWGKITDTQYF. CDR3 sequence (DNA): TGTGCCAGCAGTTCCTGGGGCAAGATAACAGATACGCAGTATTTT.

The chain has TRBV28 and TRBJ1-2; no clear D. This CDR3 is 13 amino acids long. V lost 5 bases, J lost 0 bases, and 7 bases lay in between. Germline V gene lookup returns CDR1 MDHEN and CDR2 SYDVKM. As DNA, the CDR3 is TGTGCCAGCAGTGACATTTCTAACTATGGCTACACCTTC. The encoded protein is CASSDISNYGYTF.

The CDR3 sequence: CASRAGTSHQTQYF. Here the CDR3 DNA reads TGTGCCAGTAGGGCTGGGACTAGCCACCAGACCCAGTACTTC. This sequence joins TRBV19 and TRBJ2-5, with TRBD2 matching 9 bases. The V gene's germline CDR1 is LNHDA and CDR2 SQIVND (reference sequence). This CDR3 is 14 amino acids long. After removal of 6 bases from V and 6 bases from J, the junction contained 8 bases not matched to a gene.

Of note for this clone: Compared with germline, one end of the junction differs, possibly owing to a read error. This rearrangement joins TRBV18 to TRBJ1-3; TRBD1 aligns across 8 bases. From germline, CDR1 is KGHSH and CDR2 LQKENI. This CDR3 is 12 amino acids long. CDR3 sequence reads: CASSPEFSGGRF. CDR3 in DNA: TGTGCCAGCTCACCAGAGTTTTCAGGGGGCCGGTTT.

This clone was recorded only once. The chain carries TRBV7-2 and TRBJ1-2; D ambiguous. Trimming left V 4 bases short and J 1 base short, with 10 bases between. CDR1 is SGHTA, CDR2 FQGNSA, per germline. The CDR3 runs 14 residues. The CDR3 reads CASSSNSVNYGYTF. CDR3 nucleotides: TGTGCCAGCAGCTCCAACAGCGTTAACTATGGCTACACCTTC. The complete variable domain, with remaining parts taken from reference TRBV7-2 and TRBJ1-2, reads GAGVSQSPSNKVTEKGKDVELRCDPISGHTALYWYRQSLGQGLEFLIYFQGNSAPDKSGLPSDRFSAERTGGSVSTLTIQRTQQEDSAVYLCASSSNSVNYGYTFGSGTRLTVV.

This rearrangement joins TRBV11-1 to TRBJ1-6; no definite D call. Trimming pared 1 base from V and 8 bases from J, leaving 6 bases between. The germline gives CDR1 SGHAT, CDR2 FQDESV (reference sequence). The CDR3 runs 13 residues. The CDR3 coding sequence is TGTGCCAGCAGCTTAGATCTCCATTCACCCCTCCACTTT. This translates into CASSLDLHSPLHF.

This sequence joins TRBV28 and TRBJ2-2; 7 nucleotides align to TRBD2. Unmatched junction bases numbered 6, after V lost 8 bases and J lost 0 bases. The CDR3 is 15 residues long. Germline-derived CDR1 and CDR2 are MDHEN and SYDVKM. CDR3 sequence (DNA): TGTGCCAGCGGACCCGGGAGGTCGAACACCGGGGAGCTGTTTTTT. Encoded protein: CASGPGRSNTGELFF.

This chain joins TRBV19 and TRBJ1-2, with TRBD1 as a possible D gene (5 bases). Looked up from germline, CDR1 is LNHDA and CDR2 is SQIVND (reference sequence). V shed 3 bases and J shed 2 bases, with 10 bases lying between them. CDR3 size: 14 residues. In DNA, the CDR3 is TGTGCCAGTAGTATGCAGGCAGGGAACTATGGCTACACCTTC. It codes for CASSMQAGNYGYTF. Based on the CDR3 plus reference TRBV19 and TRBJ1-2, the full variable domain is DGGITQSPKYLFRKEGQNVTLSCEQNLNHDAMYWYRQDPGQGLRLIYYSQIVNDFQKGDIAEGYSVSREKKESFPLTVTSAQKNPTAFYLCASSMQAGNYGYTFGSGTRLTVV.

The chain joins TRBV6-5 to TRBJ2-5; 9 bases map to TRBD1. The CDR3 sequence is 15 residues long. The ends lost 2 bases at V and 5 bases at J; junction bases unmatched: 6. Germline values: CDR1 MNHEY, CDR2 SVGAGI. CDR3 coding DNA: TGTGCCAGCAGTTACGGACAGGGGACGATCGAGACCCAGTACTTC. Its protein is CASSYGQGTIETQYF.

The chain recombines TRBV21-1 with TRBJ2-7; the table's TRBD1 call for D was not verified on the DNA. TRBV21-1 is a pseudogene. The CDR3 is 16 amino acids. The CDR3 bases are TGTGCCAGCAGCAAAGTCGCGCCAGGGGTTGTCTACGAGCAGTACTTC. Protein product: CASSKVAPGVVYEQYF.

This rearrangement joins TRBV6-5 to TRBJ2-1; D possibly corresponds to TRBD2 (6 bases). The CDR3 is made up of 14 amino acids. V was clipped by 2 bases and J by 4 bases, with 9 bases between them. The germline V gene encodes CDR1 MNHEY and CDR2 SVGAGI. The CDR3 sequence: CASSYETRYNEQFF. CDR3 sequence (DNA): TGTGCCAGCAGTTACGAGACTAGATACAATGAGCAGTTCTTC.

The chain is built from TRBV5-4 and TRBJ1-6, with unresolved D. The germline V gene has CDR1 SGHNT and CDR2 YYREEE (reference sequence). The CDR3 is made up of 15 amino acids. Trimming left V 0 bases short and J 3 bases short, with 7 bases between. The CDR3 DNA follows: TGTGCCAGCAGCTTGGCCCCTGGCTATAATTCACCCCTCCACTTT. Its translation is CASSLAPGYNSPLHF.

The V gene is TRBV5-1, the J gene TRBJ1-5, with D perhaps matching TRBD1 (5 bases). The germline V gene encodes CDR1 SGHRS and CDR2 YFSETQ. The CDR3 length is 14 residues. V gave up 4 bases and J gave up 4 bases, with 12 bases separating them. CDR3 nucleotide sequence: TGCGCCAGCAGCCTGGAGGGGCAGAATCAGCCCCAGCATTTT. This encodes CASSLEGQNQPQHF.

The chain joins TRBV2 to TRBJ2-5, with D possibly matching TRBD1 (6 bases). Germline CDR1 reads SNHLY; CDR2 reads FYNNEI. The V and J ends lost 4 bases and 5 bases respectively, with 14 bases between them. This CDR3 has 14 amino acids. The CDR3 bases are TGTGCCAGCAGTGGGGACATGTTTGGGGAGACCCAGTACTTC. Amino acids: CASSGDMFGETQYF.

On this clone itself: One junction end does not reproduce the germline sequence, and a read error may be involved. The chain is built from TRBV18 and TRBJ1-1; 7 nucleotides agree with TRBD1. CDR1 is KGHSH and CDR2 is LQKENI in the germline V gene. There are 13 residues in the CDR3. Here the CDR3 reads CASSQGALTEASF. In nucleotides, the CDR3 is TGTGCCAGCTCACAGGGGGCTCTCACTGAAGCTTCCTTT.

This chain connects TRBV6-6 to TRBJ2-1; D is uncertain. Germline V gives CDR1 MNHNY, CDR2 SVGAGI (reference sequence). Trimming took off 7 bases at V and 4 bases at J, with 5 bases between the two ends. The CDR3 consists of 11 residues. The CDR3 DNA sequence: TGTGCCAGCACTTCTTACAATGAGCAGTTCTTC. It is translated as CASTSYNEQFF.

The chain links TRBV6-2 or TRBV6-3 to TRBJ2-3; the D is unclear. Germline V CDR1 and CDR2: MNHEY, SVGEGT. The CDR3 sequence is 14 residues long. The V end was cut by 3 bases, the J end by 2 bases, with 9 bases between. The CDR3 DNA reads TGTGCCAGCAGTTATCCGCCCGCCACAGATACGCAGTATTTT. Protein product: CASSYPPATDTQYF.

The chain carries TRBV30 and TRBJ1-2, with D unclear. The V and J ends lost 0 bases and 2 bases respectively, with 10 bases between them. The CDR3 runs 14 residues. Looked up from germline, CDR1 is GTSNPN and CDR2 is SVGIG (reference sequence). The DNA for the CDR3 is TGTGCCTGGAGTGTTCAGGCCAAAAACTATGGCTACACCTTC. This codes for CAWSVQAKNYGYTF.

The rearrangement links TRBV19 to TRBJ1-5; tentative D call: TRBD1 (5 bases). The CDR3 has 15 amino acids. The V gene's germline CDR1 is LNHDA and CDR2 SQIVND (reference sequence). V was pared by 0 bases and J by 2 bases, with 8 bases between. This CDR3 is CASSIDQGGNQPQHF. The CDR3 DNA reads TGTGCCAGTAGTATAGATCAAGGGGGCAATCAGCCCCAGCATTTT.

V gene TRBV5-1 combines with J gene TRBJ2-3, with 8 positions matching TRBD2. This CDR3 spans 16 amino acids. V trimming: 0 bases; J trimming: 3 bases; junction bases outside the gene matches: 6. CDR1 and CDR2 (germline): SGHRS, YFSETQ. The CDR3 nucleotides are TGCGCCAGCAGCTTGGGGAATAGCGGGGCGACAGATACGCAGTATTTT. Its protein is CASSLGNSGATDTQYF.